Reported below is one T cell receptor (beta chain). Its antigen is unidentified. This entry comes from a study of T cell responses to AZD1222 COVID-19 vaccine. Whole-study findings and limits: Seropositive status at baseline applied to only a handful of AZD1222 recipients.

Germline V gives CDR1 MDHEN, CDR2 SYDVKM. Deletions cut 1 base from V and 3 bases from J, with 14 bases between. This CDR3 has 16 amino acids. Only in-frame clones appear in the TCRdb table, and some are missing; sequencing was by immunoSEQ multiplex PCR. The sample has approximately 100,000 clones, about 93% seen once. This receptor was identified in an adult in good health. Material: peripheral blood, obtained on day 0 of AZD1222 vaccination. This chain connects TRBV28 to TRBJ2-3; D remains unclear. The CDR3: CASSLLGLVGTDTQYF. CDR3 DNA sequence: TGTGCCAGCAGTTTATTGGGCCTAGTTGGGACAGATACGCAGTATTTT.